This T cell receptor (beta chain) stems from a study of CD8+CD57+ T cells in acquired aplastic anemia. Study-wide results and caveats: Around 27 CD8+ CDR3 sequences occurred in both the patients and the controls.

According to the study, genomic DNA was the template for TCR beta VDJ and CDR3 profiling. TCRdb fed the reads into MiXCR, producing one record per CDR3 protein. The repertoire holds 150,000 to 170,000 distinct CDR3 sequences, with about 50% as singletons. This clonotype showed up many times. Its specificity is unknown. This CDR3 spans 15 amino acids. J lost 7 bases, V lost 1 base, and 8 bases had no gene match. Looked up from germline, CDR1 is SGHDN and CDR2 is FVKESK. The patients chosen for sequencing had shown expansion of CD8+CD57+ cells (detected by flow cytometry). Severe acquired aplastic anemia was diagnosed in all patients. Therapy had not been given to patients before blood sampling.

This clonotype originated in a human donor with aplastic anemia. The specimen was sorted CD4+, CD8+, or CD8+CD57+ T cells (not recorded which) from PBMCs. J is TRBJ1-2 and V is TRBV14, with 8 positions matching TRBD1. The chain's CDR3 is CASSQGGQGSGGYTF. CDR3 DNA: TGTGCCAGCAGCCAAGGAGGACAGGGTTCGGGTGGCTACACCTTC.